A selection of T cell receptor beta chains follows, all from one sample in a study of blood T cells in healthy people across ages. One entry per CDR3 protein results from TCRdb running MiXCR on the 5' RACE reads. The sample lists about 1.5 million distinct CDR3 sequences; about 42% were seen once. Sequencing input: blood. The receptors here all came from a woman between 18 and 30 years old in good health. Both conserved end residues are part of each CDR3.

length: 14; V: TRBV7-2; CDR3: CASSLFMAGWEQYF
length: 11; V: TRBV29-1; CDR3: CSVGQYTEAFF
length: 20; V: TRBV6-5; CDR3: CASSFSTGGYNTGSYNEQFF
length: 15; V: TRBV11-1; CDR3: CASSELAGYYNEQFF
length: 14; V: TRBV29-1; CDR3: CSVGTAPSSYEQYF
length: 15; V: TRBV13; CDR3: CASSQWGYTYNEQFF
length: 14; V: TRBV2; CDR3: CASSASRVDTEAFF
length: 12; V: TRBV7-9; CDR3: CASSPPYYEQFF
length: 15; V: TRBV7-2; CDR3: CASSLVAGGVRGYTF
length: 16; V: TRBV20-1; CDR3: CSATSRDRDPNTEAFF
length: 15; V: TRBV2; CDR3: CASSEGTGGLTEAFF
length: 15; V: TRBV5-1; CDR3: CASSTGNTGFYGYTF
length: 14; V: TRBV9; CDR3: CASSVDNLNYGYTF
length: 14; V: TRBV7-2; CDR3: CASTVAGPNNEQFF
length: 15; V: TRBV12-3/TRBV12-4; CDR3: CASSPDLVDTGELFF
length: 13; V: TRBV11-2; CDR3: CASSSGAADTQYF
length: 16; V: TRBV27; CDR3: CASSLRVSGRNNEQFF
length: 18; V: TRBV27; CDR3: CASSLSGTVISGANVLTF
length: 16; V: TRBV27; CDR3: CASSLLAGDFAGELFF
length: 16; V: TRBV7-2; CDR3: CASSLFIRGLNTEAFF
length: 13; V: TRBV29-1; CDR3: CSVAAPVNNEQFF
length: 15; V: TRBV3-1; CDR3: CASSPAASENSPLHF
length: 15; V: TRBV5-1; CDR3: CASSLTQEGTGELFF
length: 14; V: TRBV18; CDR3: CASSPLAQIGELFF
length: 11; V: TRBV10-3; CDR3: CAISESNEQFF
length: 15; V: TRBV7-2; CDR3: CASSSTGFYTGELFF
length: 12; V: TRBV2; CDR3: CASRWRHYEQYF
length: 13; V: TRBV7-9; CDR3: CASSRLLLETQYF
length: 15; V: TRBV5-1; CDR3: CASRFRDRESNEQYF
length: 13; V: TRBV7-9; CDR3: CASSVGLWTEAFF
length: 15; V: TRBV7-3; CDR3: CASSSSRTDYNEQFF
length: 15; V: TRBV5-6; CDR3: CASSYSLAGRNEQFF
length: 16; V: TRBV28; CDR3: CASSLWAVATNEKLFF
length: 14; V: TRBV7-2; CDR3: CASSSGGGPDTQYF
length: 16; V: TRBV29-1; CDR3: CSVEARTSGDPNEQFF
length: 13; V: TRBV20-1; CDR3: CSAREQGITEAFF
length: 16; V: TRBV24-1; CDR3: CATSDLGTGGYNEQFF
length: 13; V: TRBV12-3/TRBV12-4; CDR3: CASKLLAAGEQFF
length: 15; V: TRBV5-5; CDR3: CASSSTWDTGDEQFF
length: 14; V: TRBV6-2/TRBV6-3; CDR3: CASSYWTGDTEAFF
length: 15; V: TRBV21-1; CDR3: CARSKGFANTGELFF
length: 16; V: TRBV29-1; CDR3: CSVEGGTSESYNEQFF
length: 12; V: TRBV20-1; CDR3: CSASSGNQPQHF
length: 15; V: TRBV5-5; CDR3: CASSLLAGSGAEAFF
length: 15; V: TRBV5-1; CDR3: CASSLAGDMWNEQFF
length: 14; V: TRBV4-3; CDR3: CASSQDWDRGTQYF